The sample holds many counts of the clone carrying this T cell receptor (beta chain). Researchers prepared the TCRbeta library using unique molecular identifiers, the study reports. One entry per CDR3 protein results from TCRdb running MiXCR on the PCR reads. The sample yields approximately 350,000 distinct CDR3 sequences, about an eighth seen once. The data were taken from a study of T-cell reconstitution after alpha-beta-depleted transplantation in children. This CDR3 is 14 amino acids long. CDR1 LNHNV and CDR2 YYDKDF come from the germline V gene (reference sequence). V lost 1 base, J lost 5 bases, and 3 bases stayed unmatched.

The sample consisted of PBMCs, taken from the stem cell graft. The sequence was obtained from a human donor who donated a stem cell graft to a child with Fanconi anemia. This chain connects TRBV15 to TRBJ2-3; TRBD1 matches 7 bases. This chain's CDR3 is CATSRVQGVDTQYF. CDR3 nucleotide sequence: TGTGCCACCAGCAGAGTCCAGGGGGTAGATACGCAGTATTTT.